One sample yielded the 9 T cell receptor beta chains listed below, sequenced in a study of blood T cell repertoires in COVID-19. Sequencing used immunoSEQ multiplex PCR; TCRdb keeps in-frame clones, though not all of them. The sample has more than 350,000 clones, about 88% seen once. Sequenced input: PBMCs or T cells enriched from blood (not recorded which). The receptor set was obtained from a woman aged 18-29 years who had been exposed to COVID-19.

The rearrangement uses TRBV4-2 and TRBJ2-7, with 8 bases fitting TRBD2. CDR3 length equals 14 residues. V lost 7 bases to trimming and J lost 5 bases; unmatched junction nucleotides: 10. CDR1 is LGHNA, CDR2 YNFKEQ, per germline. The CDR3 protein is CASNLAGGLDEQYF. Here the CDR3 DNA reads TGTGCCAGCAACCTGGCGGGGGGCCTGGACGAGCAGTACTTC.

V usage is TRBV6-6 and J usage is TRBJ2-7; 7 bases align to TRBD1. With 7 bases clipped from V and 5 bases from J, the junction kept 8 bases outside the gene matches. Germline lookup yields CDR1 MNHNY and CDR2 SVGAGI (reference sequence). CDR3 size: 13 residues. The CDR3 protein is CASNADRADEQYF. The CDR3 nucleotides are TGTGCCAGCAACGCCGACAGGGCTGACGAGCAGTACTTC.

V usage is TRBV5-1 and J usage is TRBJ1-1; 7 nucleotides align to TRBD1. This CDR3 has 14 amino acids. The junction had 4 bases not matched to a gene; V was cut back by 4 bases and J by 1 base. Germline lookup yields CDR1 SGHRS and CDR2 YFSETQ. The CDR3 nucleotides are TGCGCCAGCAGCCCATACAGGGGGAACACTGAAGCTTTCTTT. It codes for CASSPYRGNTEAFF.

The chain recombines TRBV2 with TRBJ2-2; possible D gene TRBD2, 6 bases. CDR1 is SNHLY and CDR2 is FYNNEI in the germline V gene. The CDR3 spans 15 residues. The V end was cut by 5 bases, the J end by 0 bases, with 10 bases between. CDR3 residues: CASSLAVPNTGELFF. In DNA, the CDR3 is TGTGCCAGCAGTTTAGCGGTACCGAACACCGGGGAGCTGTTTTTT.

The rearrangement joins TRBV4-1 to TRBJ1-2, with D tentatively TRBD1 (6 bases). The ends were cut back, 6 bases at V and 8 bases at J, with 16 bases in the middle. The CDR3 is made up of 13 amino acids. Germline V gene lookup returns CDR1 MGHRA and CDR2 YSYEKL. CDR3 protein: CASRPLQGGGYTF. CDR3 coding DNA: TGCGCCAGCAGACCTTTACAGGGCGGAGGCTACACCTTC.

The chain carries TRBV5-5 and TRBJ2-3; D unclear. Germline V gene data show CDR1 as SGHKS and CDR2 as YYEKEE (reference sequence). This CDR3 has 14 amino acids. V gave up 3 bases and J gave up 2 bases, with 10 bases separating them. CDR3 in amino acids: CASSSFSLTDTQYF. The DNA for the CDR3 is TGTGCCAGCAGCTCCTTTTCACTCACAGATACGCAGTATTTT.

This clone was picked up one time. The V and J genes are TRBV5-1 and TRBJ2-3; 11 bases map to TRBD2. V lost 7 bases, J lost 3 bases, and 1 base stayed unmatched. The CDR3 is 13 residues long. From germline, CDR1 is SGHRS and CDR2 YFSETQ. CDR3 DNA sequence: TGCGCCAGCGGGACTAGCGGAACAGATACGCAGTATTTT. It specifies CASGTSGTDTQYF.

V usage is TRBV2 and J usage is TRBJ1-5, with D tentatively TRBD1 (5 bases). The CDR3 consists of 13 residues. Trimming took 3 bases from V and 7 from J, leaving 10 bases between them. In germline, CDR1 is SNHLY, CDR2 FYNNEI. The CDR3 spells CASSDWGDQPQHF. CDR3 nucleotide sequence: TGTGCCAGCAGTGACTGGGGGGACCAGCCCCAGCATTTT. Complete variable domain (other parts from reference TRBV2 and TRBJ1-5): EPEVTQTPSHQVTQMGQEVILRCVPISNHLYFYWYRQILGQKVEFLVSFYNNEISEKSEIFDDQFSVERPDGSNFTLKIRSTKLEDSAMYFCASSDWGDQPQHFGDGTRLSIL.

This clone was seen a single time. The chain is built from TRBV7-2 and TRBJ1-1; 7 positions match TRBD1. CDR3 length: 14 residues. V lost 4 bases, J lost 5 bases, and 7 bases stayed unmatched. The germline V gene encodes CDR1 SGHTA and CDR2 FQGNSA. This CDR3 is CASSSSGGRTEAFF. The CDR3, as DNA: TGTGCCAGCAGCTCCTCAGGGGGAAGGACTGAAGCTTTCTTT.